Shown below are 12 T cell receptor beta chains from a single sample sequenced in a study of cytomegalovirus exposure and HLA in healthy donors. Vbeta (60) and Jbeta (13) primers were used in the PCR. Sequencing used immunoSEQ multiplex PCR; TCRdb keeps in-frame clones, though not all of them. Among 100,000 to 120,000 clones listed, approximately 86% were seen once. Sequenced input: PBMCs. The receptor source for this set is a man between 35 and 55 years old in good health and CMV-seronegative.

The CDR3 DNA follows: TGTGCCAGCAGTAAGGACACGGGAGATCAGCCCCAGCATTTT. Protein product: CASSKDTGDQPQHF. This chain connects TRBV2 to TRBJ1-5; possible D gene TRBD1, 5 bases. The V and J ends lost 5 bases and 5 bases respectively, with 13 bases between them. Germline assignment: CDR1 SNHLY and CDR2 FYNNEI. This CDR3 is 14 amino acids long.

V gene TRBV7-2 combines with J gene TRBJ1-3, with D perhaps TRBD1 (5 bases). Trimming cost V 6 bases and J 8 bases, with 20 bases left between them. The CDR3 length is 15 residues. Germline CDR1 is SGHTA and CDR2 is FQGNSA. This CDR3 reads CASSSTGLWGDTIYF. CDR3 nucleotides: TGTGCCAGCAGTTCCACCGGACTCTGGGGGGACACCATATATTTT.

The chain links TRBV6-5 to TRBJ1-1; D is ambiguous. V shed 5 bases and J shed 8 bases, with 9 bases lying between them. Germline V lookup: CDR1 MNHEY, CDR2 SVGAGI. The CDR3 is 11 amino acids. The chain's CDR3 is CASSRGGEAFF. CDR3 DNA sequence: TGTGCCAGCAGTCGGGGAGGGGAAGCTTTCTTT.

This chain links TRBV6-1 with TRBJ2-7; TRBD1 agrees at 7 bases. J lost 1 base, V lost 7 bases, and 4 bases had no gene match. The CDR3 contains 13 residues. CDR1 MNHNS and CDR2 SASEGT come from the germline V gene. For the CDR3, the DNA is TGTGCCAGCATTAGGGACAGATCCTACGAGCAGTACTTC. Protein: CASIRDRSYEQYF.

V usage is TRBV7-2 and J usage is TRBJ2-1, with TRBD1 as a possible D gene (6 bases). The CDR3 runs to 15 residues. Germline V gene lookup returns CDR1 SGHTA and CDR2 FQGNSA. Trimming removed 5 bases at V and 6 bases at J, with 17 bases between. CDR3 nucleotide sequence: TGTGCCAGCAGCCCCGATTTTAGGGGGATCAATGAGCAGTTCTTC. It specifies CASSPDFRGINEQFF.

The V gene is TRBV7-8, the J gene TRBJ1-1, with no clear D. CDR1 is SGHVS and CDR2 is FQNEAQ in the germline V gene. V was cut by 2 bases and J by 1 base, with 5 bases left in between. The CDR3 runs to 13 residues. CDR3 sequence (DNA): TGTGCCAGCAGCTTACCAGGGAACACTGAAGCTTTCTTT. Protein: CASSLPGNTEAFF.

The chain has TRBV28 and TRBJ1-4; TRBD1 matches 7 bases. With 6 bases clipped from V and 5 bases from J, the junction kept 6 bases outside the gene matches. From germline, CDR1 is MDHEN and CDR2 SYDVKM. The CDR3 length is 14 residues. CDR3 in amino acids: CASSSETGNEKLFF. The DNA of the CDR3 is TGTGCCAGCAGCTCGGAGACAGGGAATGAAAAACTGTTTTTT.

The chain recombines TRBV7-6 with TRBJ2-3; D perhaps matches TRBD2 (6 bases). The length of the CDR3 is 13 residues. V gave up 3 bases and J gave up 6 bases, with 10 bases separating them. Germline V CDR1 and CDR2: SGHVS, FNYEAQ. The CDR3 DNA reads TGTGCCAGCAGCTTCCGCGGGGAGGATACGCAGTATTTT. Its protein is CASSFRGEDTQYF.

This chain uses TRBV28 with TRBJ1-1, with no clear D. The CDR3 spans 12 residues. Per the germline V gene, CDR1 is MDHEN and CDR2 is SYDVKM. V was shortened by 8 bases and J by 9 bases, with 16 bases between the two germline ends. In nucleotides, the CDR3 is TGTGCCAGCTCATCTCGGCGGCAGCAAGCTTTCTTT. Translating it yields CASSSRRQQAFF.

The chain uses TRBV13 and TRBJ2-6; D gene ambiguous. With 5 bases removed from V and 0 bases from J, the gap between germline ends came to 8 bases. The germline V gene has CDR1 PRHDT and CDR2 FYEKMQ (reference sequence). The CDR3 consists of 15 residues. CDR3 DNA: TGTGCCAGCAGCATGTTTTACTCTGGGGCCAACGTCCTGACTTTC. This sequence encodes CASSMFYSGANVLTF.

The chain employs TRBV18 and TRBJ1-2, with 8 bases lining up with TRBD1. The CDR3 sequence is 14 residues long. The germline V gene has CDR1 KGHSH and CDR2 LQKENI. The V segment lost 3 bases and the J segment 7 bases; nucleotides outside the gene matches: 7. CDR3 in DNA: TGTGCCAGCTCACCTAAACAGGGGGGGCCTGGCTACACCTTC. This sequence encodes CASSPKQGGPGYTF.

This sequence joins TRBV27 and TRBJ2-7; TRBD2 is a possible D gene (5 bases). The CDR3 runs 14 residues. Germline loops: CDR1 MNHEY, CDR2 SMNVEV (reference sequence). Trimming pared 5 bases from V and 0 bases from J, leaving 11 bases between. In DNA form, the CDR3 reads TGTGCCAGCAGTATAACGGGGTTCTCCTACGAGCAGTACTTC. Protein: CASSITGFSYEQYF.